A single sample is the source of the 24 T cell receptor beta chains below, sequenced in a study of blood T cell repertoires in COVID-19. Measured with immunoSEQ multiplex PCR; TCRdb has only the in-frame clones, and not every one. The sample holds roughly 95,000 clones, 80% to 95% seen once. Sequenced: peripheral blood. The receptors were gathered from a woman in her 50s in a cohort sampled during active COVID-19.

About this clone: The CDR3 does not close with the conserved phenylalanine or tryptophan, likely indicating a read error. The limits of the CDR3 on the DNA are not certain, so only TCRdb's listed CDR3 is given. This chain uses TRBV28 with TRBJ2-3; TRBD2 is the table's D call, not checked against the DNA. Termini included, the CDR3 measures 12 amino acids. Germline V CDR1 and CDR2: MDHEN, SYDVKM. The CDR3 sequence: CASSSSGRVVLL.

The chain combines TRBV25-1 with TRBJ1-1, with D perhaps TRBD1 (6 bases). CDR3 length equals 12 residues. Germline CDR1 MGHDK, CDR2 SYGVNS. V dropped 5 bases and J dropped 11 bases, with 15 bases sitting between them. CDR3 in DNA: TGTGCCAGCAGTCTATTACAGGGAGAGGCTTTCTTT. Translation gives CASSLLQGEAFF.

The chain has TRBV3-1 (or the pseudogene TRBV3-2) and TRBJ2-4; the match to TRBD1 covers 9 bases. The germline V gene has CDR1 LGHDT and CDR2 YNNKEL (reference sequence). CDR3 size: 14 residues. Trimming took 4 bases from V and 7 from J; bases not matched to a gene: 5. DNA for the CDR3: TGTGCCAGCAGCCTACAGGGGGCTGGGAACATTCAGTACTTC. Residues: CASSLQGAGNIQYF.

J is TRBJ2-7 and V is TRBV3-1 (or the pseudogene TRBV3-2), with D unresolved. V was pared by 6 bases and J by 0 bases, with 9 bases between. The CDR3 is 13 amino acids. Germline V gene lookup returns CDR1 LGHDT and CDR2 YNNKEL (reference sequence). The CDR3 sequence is CASRRHSSYEQYF. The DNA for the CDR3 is TGTGCCAGCAGGCGACATAGCTCCTACGAGCAGTACTTC.

This CDR3 reads CASSLWLGRAVGGYTF. The CDR3 DNA sequence: TGTGCCAGCAGTTTATGGTTGGGCAGGGCGGTGGGCGGCTACACCTTC. The rearrangement joins TRBV28 to TRBJ1-2, with a weak D call TRBD1 (5 bases). V lost 0 bases to trimming and J lost 8 bases, with 19 bases between them. CDR1 MDHEN and CDR2 SYDVKM come from the germline V gene. This CDR3 spans 16 amino acids.

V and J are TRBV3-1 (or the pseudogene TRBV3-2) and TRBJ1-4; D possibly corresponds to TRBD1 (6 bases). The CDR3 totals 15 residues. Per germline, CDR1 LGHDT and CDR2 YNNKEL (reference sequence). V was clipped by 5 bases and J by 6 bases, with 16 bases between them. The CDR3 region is CASSSLRGSDEKLFF. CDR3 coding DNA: TGTGCCAGCAGCTCTCTCAGGGGAAGCGATGAAAAACTGTTTTTT.

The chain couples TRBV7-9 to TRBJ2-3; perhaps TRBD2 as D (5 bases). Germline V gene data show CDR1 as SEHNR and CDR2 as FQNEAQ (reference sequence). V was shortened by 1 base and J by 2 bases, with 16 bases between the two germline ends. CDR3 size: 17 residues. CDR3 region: CASSLGRSGAYTDTQYF. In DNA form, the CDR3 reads TGTGCCAGCAGCTTAGGCCGGAGCGGTGCTTACACAGATACGCAGTATTTT.

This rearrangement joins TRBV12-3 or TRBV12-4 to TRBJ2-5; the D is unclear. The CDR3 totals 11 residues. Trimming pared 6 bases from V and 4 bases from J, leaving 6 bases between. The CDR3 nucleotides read TGTGCCAGCAGACTTGGAGAGACCCAGTACTTC. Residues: CASRLGETQYF.

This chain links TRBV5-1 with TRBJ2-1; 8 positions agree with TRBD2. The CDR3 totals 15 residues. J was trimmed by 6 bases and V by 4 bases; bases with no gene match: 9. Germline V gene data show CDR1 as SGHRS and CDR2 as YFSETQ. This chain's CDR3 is CASSRLAGIINEQFF. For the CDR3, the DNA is TGCGCCAGCAGCCGATTAGCGGGAATTATCAATGAGCAGTTCTTC.

CDR3 coding DNA: TGTGCCAGCCGTCGACAGACAGGGATGAACACCGGGGAGCTGTTTTTT. This codes for CASRRQTGMNTGELFF. The V gene is TRBV6-6, the J gene TRBJ2-2; TRBD1 aligns across 7 bases. The germline V gene has CDR1 MNHNY and CDR2 SVGAGI (reference sequence). Unmatched junction bases numbered 10, after V lost 8 bases and J lost 1 base. CDR3 size: 16 residues.

The CDR3 DNA is TGCGCCAGCAGTGAGTCCCCCCTAGCGGGAGCCTACGAGCAGTACTTC. It encodes CASSESPLAGAYEQYF. The rearrangement links TRBV10-1 to TRBJ2-7; TRBD2 matches 10 bases. This CDR3 is built from 16 residues. CDR1 is WNHNN, CDR2 SYGVQD, per germline (reference sequence). V trimming: 0 bases; J trimming: 2 bases; junction bases outside the gene matches: 4.

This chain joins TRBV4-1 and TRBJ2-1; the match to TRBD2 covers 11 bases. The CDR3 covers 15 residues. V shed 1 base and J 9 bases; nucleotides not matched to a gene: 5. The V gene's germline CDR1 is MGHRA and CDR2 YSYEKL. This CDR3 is CASSQVSTSGAEQFF. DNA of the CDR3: TGCGCCAGCAGCCAAGTCTCGACTAGCGGGGCTGAGCAGTTCTTC.

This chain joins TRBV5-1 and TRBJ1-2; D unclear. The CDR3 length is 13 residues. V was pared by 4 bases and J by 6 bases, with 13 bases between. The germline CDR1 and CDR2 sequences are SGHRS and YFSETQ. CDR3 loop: CASSRGVGDGYTF. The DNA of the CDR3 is TGCGCCAGCAGCCGAGGTGTCGGGGATGGCTACACCTTC.

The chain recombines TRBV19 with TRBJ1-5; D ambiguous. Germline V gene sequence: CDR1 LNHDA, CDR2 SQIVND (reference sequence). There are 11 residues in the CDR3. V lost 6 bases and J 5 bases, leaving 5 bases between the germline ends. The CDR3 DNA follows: TGTGCCAGTAGCAGTGATCAGCCCCAGCATTTT. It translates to CASSSDQPQHF.

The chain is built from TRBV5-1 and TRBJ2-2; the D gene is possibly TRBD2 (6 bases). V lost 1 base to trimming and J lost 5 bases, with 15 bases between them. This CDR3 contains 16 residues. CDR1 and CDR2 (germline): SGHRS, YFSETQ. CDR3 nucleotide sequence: TGCGCCAGCAGCTTGCGGGCGGGGATCGGGACCGGGGAGCTGTTTTTT. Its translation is CASSLRAGIGTGELFF.

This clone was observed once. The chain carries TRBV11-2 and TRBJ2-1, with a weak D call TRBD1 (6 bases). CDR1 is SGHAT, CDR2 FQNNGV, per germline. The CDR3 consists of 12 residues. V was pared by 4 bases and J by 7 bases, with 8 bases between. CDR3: CASSSQGNEQFF. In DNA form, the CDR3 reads TGTGCCAGCAGCTCCCAGGGGAATGAGCAGTTCTTC.

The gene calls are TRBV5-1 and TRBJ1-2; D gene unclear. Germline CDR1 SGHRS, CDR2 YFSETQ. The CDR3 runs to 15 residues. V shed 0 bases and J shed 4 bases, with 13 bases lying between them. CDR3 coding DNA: TGCGCCAGCAGCTTGGGATCAGGCTCCATCTATGGCTACACCTTC. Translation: CASSLGSGSIYGYTF.

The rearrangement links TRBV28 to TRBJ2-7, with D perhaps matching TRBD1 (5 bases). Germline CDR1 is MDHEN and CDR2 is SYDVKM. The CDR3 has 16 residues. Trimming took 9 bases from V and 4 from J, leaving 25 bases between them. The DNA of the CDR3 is TGTGCCAGTGCCGTTAGGACAAAAGGATTTTCGTACGAGCAGTACTTC. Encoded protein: CASAVRTKGFSYEQYF.

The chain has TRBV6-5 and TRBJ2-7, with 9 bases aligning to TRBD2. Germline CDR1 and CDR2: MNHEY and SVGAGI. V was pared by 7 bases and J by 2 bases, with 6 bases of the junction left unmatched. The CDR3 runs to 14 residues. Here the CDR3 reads CASTPGLAPYEQYF. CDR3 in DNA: TGTGCCAGCACCCCGGGACTAGCACCCTACGAGCAGTACTTC.

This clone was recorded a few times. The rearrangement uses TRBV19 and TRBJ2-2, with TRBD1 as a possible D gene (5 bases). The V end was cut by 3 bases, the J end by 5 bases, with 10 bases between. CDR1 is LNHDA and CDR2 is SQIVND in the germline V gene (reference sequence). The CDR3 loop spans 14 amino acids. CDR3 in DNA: TGTGCCAGTAGTATCCCCCAGGGAACCGGGGAGCTGTTTTTT. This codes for CASSIPQGTGELFF.

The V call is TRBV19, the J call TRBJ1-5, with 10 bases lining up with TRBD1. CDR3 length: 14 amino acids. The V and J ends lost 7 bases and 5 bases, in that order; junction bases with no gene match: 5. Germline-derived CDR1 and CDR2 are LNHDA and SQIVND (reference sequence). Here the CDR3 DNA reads TGTGCCAGTATTCCCGGGACAGGGGATCAGCCCCAGCATTTT. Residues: CASIPGTGDQPQHF.

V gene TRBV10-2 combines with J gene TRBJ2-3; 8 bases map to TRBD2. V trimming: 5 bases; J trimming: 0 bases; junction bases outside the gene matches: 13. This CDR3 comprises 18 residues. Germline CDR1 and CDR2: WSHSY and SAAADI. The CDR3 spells CASSSSSGGPMSTDTQYF. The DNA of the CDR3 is TGCGCCAGCAGTTCTTCCAGCGGGGGCCCAATGAGCACAGATACGCAGTATTTT.

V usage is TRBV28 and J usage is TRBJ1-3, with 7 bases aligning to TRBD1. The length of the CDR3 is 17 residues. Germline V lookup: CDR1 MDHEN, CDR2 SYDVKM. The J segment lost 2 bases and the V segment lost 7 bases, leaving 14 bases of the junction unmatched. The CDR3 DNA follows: TGTGCCAGCACCCTCCATCCGGGACAGAGGACTGGAAACACCATATATTTT. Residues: CASTLHPGQRTGNTIYF.

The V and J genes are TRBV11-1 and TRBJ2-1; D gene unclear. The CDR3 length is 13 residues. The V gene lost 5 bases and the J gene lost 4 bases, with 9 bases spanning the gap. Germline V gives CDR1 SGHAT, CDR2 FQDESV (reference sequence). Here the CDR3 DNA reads TGTGCCAGCAGCGTATCTAGGTACAATGAGCAGTTCTTC. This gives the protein CASSVSRYNEQFF. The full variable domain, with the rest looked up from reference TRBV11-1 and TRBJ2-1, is EAEVAQSPRYKITEKSQAVAFWCDPISGHATLYWYRQILGQGPELLVQFQDESVVDDSQLPKDRFSAERLKGVDSTLKIQPAELGDSAMYLCASSVSRYNEQFFGPGTRLTVL.